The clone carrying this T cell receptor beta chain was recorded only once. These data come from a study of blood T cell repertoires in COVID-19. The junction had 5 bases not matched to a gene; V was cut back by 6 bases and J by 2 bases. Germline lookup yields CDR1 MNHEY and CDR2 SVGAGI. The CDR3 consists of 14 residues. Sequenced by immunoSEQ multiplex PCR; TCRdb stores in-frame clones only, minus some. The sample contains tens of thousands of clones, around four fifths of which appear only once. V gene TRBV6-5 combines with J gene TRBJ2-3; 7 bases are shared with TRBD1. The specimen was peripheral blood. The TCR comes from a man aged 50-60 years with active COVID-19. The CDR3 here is CASRRGRFTDTQYF. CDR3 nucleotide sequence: TGTGCCAGCAGGAGGGGGCGCTTCACAGATACGCAGTATTTT.